Listed below are T cell receptor beta chains from one sample, sequenced in a study of early T cells in non-severe SARS-CoV-2 infection. Using its own MiXCR run on the 5' RACE reads, TCRdb lists one record per CDR3 protein. This repertoire shows around 44,000 distinct CDR3 sequences, around 9.5% found once; its top ten account for about 8.6%. The specimen sequenced was whole blood. The receptors derive from an adult who was a healthcare worker with PCR-confirmed SARS-CoV-2 infection or an uninfected control (not recorded which). CDR3s include the opening cysteine and the closing phenylalanine or tryptophan. The D gene is left open where the match is weak. Some rows mark clone size as missing; the rest say once, few, many or name a class of expanded clone.

d_call j_call clone_size v_call cdr3_aa cdr3_nt
- TRBJ2-5 many TRBV4-2 CASSQSAGTNQETQYF TGTGCCAGCAGCCAAAGTGCGGGAACCAACCAAGAGACCCAGTACTTC
- TRBJ2-1 many TRBV13 CASSSNQGPSYNEQFF TGTGCCAGCAGCTCCAATCAGGGGCCCTCCTACAATGAGCAGTTCTTC
TRBD2 TRBJ2-7 - TRBV29-1 CSAVVSGSQYEQYF TGCAGCGCCGTGGTTAGCGGGAGTCAATACGAGCAGTACTTC
TRBD1 TRBJ2-6 - TRBV7-9 CASSLGTGGAAGANVLTF TGTGCCAGCAGCTTAGGGACAGGGGGCGCGGCTGGGGCCAACGTCCTGACTTTC
TRBD1 TRBJ2-7 many TRBV20-1 CSARGNRDSVYEQYF TGCAGTGCTAGAGGGAACCGGGACAGTGTATACGAGCAGTACTTC
- TRBJ1-1 many TRBV5-1 CASSKDPAAEAFF TGCGCCAGCAGCAAGGACCCCGCGGCTGAAGCTTTCTTT
TRBD1 TRBJ1-3 - TRBV7-9 CASRDSSGNTIYF TGTGCCAGCCGGGACAGCTCTGGAAACACCATATATTTT
TRBD2 TRBJ2-7 few TRBV6-2/TRBV6-3 CASGLQAPSGTYEQYF TGTGCCAGCGGACTACAGGCACCAAGCGGGACCTACGAGCAGTACTTC
- TRBJ1-6 few TRBV2 CASRAGSPLHF TGTGCCAGCAGGGCCGGGTCACCCCTCCACTTT
- TRBJ2-1 many TRBV2 CASSTGIGSNEQFF TGTGCCAGCAGTACAGGGATCGGGAGCAATGAGCAGTTCTTC